This T cell receptor beta chain was sequenced in a study of blood T cell repertoires in COVID-19. Study context: In each case, the material was cDNA or gDNA derived from T cells, B-cell-depleted T cells, or PBMCs.

TCRdb's copy holds only in-frame clones and misses some; the assay was immunoSEQ multiplex PCR. Of about 200,000 clones in the sample, about 81% were seen once. Enrolled during active infection, Seattle patients were then followed longitudinally. J lost 6 bases, V lost 7 bases, and 10 bases had no gene match. This CDR3 is 14 amino acids long. Per the germline V gene, CDR1 is MDHEN and CDR2 is SYDVKM. Material: peripheral blood. The clonotype comes from a woman of 80 years or more with COVID-19, enrolled during active disease. This sequence joins TRBV28 and TRBJ2-7, with TRBD2 matching 9 bases. This CDR3 is CASKLAGIGPEQYF. Here the CDR3 DNA reads TGTGCCAGCAAGCTAGCGGGAATAGGTCCCGAGCAGTACTTC.